Following are 3 T cell receptor beta chains from one sample sequenced in a study of CD8+ T cells in alopecia areata. The treatment was: oral pan-JAK inhibitor, 5-10 mg twice daily. Once RNA had been extracted, it was reverse transcribed into cDNA to act as the sequencing template. Here immunoSEQ multiplex PCR was the method, and the copy in TCRdb shows in-frame clones only, minus some. The sample has hundreds of thousands of clones; approximately 65% are singletons. The sample consisted of CD4+ T cells sorted from blood, taken at week 44, from a patient treated with tofacitinib. The receptors come from a human donor with alopecia areata.

The chain links TRBV11-3 to TRBJ1-2, with D uncertain. Germline CDR1 SGHNT, CDR2 YENEEA. The germline V and J ends were trimmed by 4 bases and 10 bases, with 16 bases remaining between them. The CDR3 runs 13 residues. CDR3 in DNA: TGTGCCAGCAGCTCGGACGGAGAGGAGGCCTACACCTTC. It specifies CASSSDGEEAYTF. The whole variable domain, remainder taken from reference TRBV11-3 and TRBJ1-2, is EAGVVQSPRYKIIEKKQPVAFWCNPISGHNTLYWYLQNLGQGPELLIRYENEEAVDDSQLPKDRFSAERLKGVDSTLKIQPAELGDSAVYLCASSSDGEEAYTFGSGTRLTVV.

This chain uses TRBV29-1 with TRBJ1-2, with 9 positions matching TRBD1. The length of the CDR3 is 13 residues. Germline-derived CDR1 and CDR2 are SQVTM and ANQGSEA. V was pared by 4 bases and J by 0 bases, with 0 bases of the junction left unmatched. The CDR3 region is CSVGTGANYGYTF. In DNA, the CDR3 is TGCAGCGTTGGGACAGGGGCTAACTATGGCTACACCTTC.

This chain joins TRBV7-2 and TRBJ2-3; a weak D match, TRBD2 (5 bases). Trimming left V 4 bases short and J 6 bases short, with 8 bases between. The germline V gene encodes CDR1 SGHTA and CDR2 FQGNSA. CDR3 length: 12 amino acids. CDR3 nucleotides: TGTGCCAGCAGCTACTGGAGGGATACGCAGTATTTT. Its protein product is CASSYWRDTQYF.